These T cell receptor beta chains were read from a single sample in a study of T cell responses to AZD1222 COVID-19 vaccine. The table came from immunoSEQ multiplex PCR; TCRdb's copy has only in-frame clones and leaves some out. The data show over 100,000 clones, 88% seen once. The source was peripheral blood, collected on day 0 of MenACWY control vaccination. The origin of the receptors is an adult in good health. CDR3s include the opening cysteine and the closing phenylalanine or tryptophan. A D gene is named only where the DNA matches it firmly. Size tells how often a clone was seen (once, few, many) or the class of an expanded clone, and some rows leave it out.

cdr3_aa: CASSQDYGTGVIKAFF
cdr3_nt: TGCGCCAGCAGCCAGGACTACGGGACAGGGGTTATAAAAGCTTTCTTT
clone_size: -
d_call: TRBD1
v_call: TRBV4-3
j_call: TRBJ1-1

cdr3_aa: CSASGRRGPSYEQYF
cdr3_nt: TGCAGTGCTAGTGGTAGGAGGGGGCCCTCCTACGAGCAGTACTTC
clone_size: few
d_call: -
v_call: TRBV20-1
j_call: TRBJ2-7

cdr3_aa: CASSLLGQGYTEAFF
cdr3_nt: TGTGCCAGCAGTTTACTTGGGCAGGGCTATACTGAAGCTTTCTTT
clone_size: -
d_call: -
v_call: TRBV28
j_call: TRBJ1-1

cdr3_aa: CASSKASGSYEQYF
cdr3_nt: TGTGCCAGCAGCAAAGCTAGCGGGAGTTACGAGCAGTACTTC
clone_size: -
d_call: TRBD2
v_call: TRBV7-2
j_call: TRBJ2-7

cdr3_aa: CASSSGLAGGRETQYF
cdr3_nt: TGTGCCAGCAGTTCCGGACTAGCGGGAGGTCGAGAGACCCAGTACTTC
clone_size: -
d_call: TRBD2
v_call: TRBV7-3
j_call: TRBJ2-5

cdr3_aa: CASSEGGHPNYGYTF
cdr3_nt: TGTGCCAGCAGTGAAGGAGGACATCCGAACTATGGCTACACCTTC
clone_size: once
d_call: -
v_call: TRBV6-1
j_call: TRBJ1-2

cdr3_aa: CASSFRAGETDTQYF
cdr3_nt: TGTGCCAGCAGCTTCAGGGCAGGGGAGACAGATACGCAGTATTTT
clone_size: -
d_call: -
v_call: TRBV7-2
j_call: TRBJ2-3

cdr3_aa: CASSRSTGIPYGYTF
cdr3_nt: TGTGCCAGCAGCCGCTCGACAGGGATTCCCTATGGCTACACCTTC
clone_size: -
d_call: TRBD1
v_call: TRBV27
j_call: TRBJ1-2

cdr3_aa: CASSLGLNTEAFF
cdr3_nt: TGTGCCAGCTCACTAGGCCTAAACACTGAAGCTTTCTTT
clone_size: -
d_call: -
v_call: TRBV18
j_call: TRBJ1-1

cdr3_aa: CASQDRASYNEQFF
cdr3_nt: TGTGCCTCTCAGGACAGGGCCTCTTACAATGAGCAGTTCTTC
clone_size: -
d_call: TRBD1
v_call: TRBV10-3
j_call: TRBJ2-1

cdr3_aa: CASSLFGGGLNQPQHF
cdr3_nt: TGTGCCAGCAGTTTATTTGGGGGAGGGCTCAATCAGCCCCAGCATTTT
clone_size: -
d_call: -
v_call: TRBV27
j_call: TRBJ1-5

cdr3_aa: CATRPGQGTEAFF
cdr3_nt: TGTGCCACTCGACCGGGACAGGGGACTGAAGCTTTCTTT
clone_size: once
d_call: TRBD1
v_call: TRBV28
j_call: TRBJ1-1

cdr3_aa: CASSAPGPTNEKLFF
cdr3_nt: TGCGCCAGCAGCGCCCCCGGGCCGACGAATGAAAAACTGTTTTTT
clone_size: -
d_call: -
v_call: TRBV5-1
j_call: TRBJ1-4

cdr3_aa: CASSQDGGGGSTDTQYF
cdr3_nt: TGCGCCAGCAGCCAAGACGGGGGCGGCGGGAGCACAGATACGCAGTATTTT
clone_size: -
d_call: -
v_call: TRBV4-3
j_call: TRBJ2-3

cdr3_aa: CASGRTENTEAFF
cdr3_nt: TGTGCCAGCGGACGGACGGAGAACACTGAAGCTTTCTTT
clone_size: -
d_call: -
v_call: TRBV5-6
j_call: TRBJ1-1

cdr3_aa: CSVEEGRGNSDYEQYF
cdr3_nt: TGCAGCGTTGAAGAGGGGCGGGGCAATTCGGACTACGAGCAGTACTTC
clone_size: few
d_call: -
v_call: TRBV29-1
j_call: TRBJ2-7

cdr3_aa: CASKKISVHEAFF
cdr3_nt: TGTGCCAGCAAAAAGATATCCGTACATGAAGCTTTCTTT
clone_size: -
d_call: -
v_call: TRBV6-5
j_call: TRBJ1-1

cdr3_aa: CSVDEGSYEQYF
cdr3_nt: TGCAGCGTTGATGAGGGTTCTTACGAGCAGTACTTC
clone_size: -
d_call: -
v_call: TRBV29-1
j_call: TRBJ2-7

cdr3_aa: CASTEQRYSYTF
cdr3_nt: TGTGCCAGCACGGAACAGCGATATAGCTACACCTTC
clone_size: -
d_call: -
v_call: TRBV2
j_call: TRBJ1-2

cdr3_aa: CAWSPGPDYGYTF
cdr3_nt: TGTGCCTGGAGCCCGGGCCCCGACTATGGCTACACCTTC
clone_size: -
d_call: -
v_call: TRBV30
j_call: TRBJ1-2

cdr3_aa: CASPSLTGPTGELFF
cdr3_nt: TGTGCCAGCCCCTCTTTGACGGGCCCCACCGGGGAGCTGTTTTTT
clone_size: -
d_call: -
v_call: TRBV18
j_call: TRBJ2-2

cdr3_aa: CAISPNPGDTQYF
cdr3_nt: TGTGCCATCAGTCCAAACCCCGGGGATACGCAGTATTTT
clone_size: -
d_call: -
v_call: TRBV10-3
j_call: TRBJ2-3

cdr3_aa: CASSLEARGGYTF
cdr3_nt: TGTGCCAGCAGTTTAGAGGCCCGGGGTGGCTACACCTTC
clone_size: -
d_call: -
v_call: TRBV12-3/TRBV12-4
j_call: TRBJ1-2

cdr3_aa: CASSLVELSTEAFF
cdr3_nt: TGTGCCAGCAGCTTGGTGGAATTGAGCACTGAAGCTTTCTTT
clone_size: -
d_call: -
v_call: TRBV5-4
j_call: TRBJ1-1

cdr3_aa: CASSGTGGAGTGELFF
cdr3_nt: TGTGCCAGCAGCGGAACAGGGGGCGCGGGCACCGGGGAGCTGTTTTTT
clone_size: -
d_call: TRBD1
v_call: TRBV7-3
j_call: TRBJ2-2

cdr3_aa: CAIRGRNYGYTF
cdr3_nt: TGTGCCATCAGAGGACGAAACTATGGCTACACCTTC
clone_size: -
d_call: -
v_call: TRBV10-3
j_call: TRBJ1-2

cdr3_aa: CASSQDYVTDTQYF
cdr3_nt: TGTGCCAGCAGCCAAGATTACGTCACAGATACGCAGTATTTT
clone_size: -
d_call: -
v_call: TRBV3-1/TRBV3-2
j_call: TRBJ2-3

cdr3_aa: CASRREMGDTQYF
cdr3_nt: TGTGCCAGCAGGAGGGAAATGGGAGATACGCAGTATTTT
clone_size: -
d_call: -
v_call: TRBV28
j_call: TRBJ2-3

cdr3_aa: CASGRHTEAFF
cdr3_nt: TGTGCCAGCGGGAGACACACTGAAGCTTTCTTT
clone_size: -
d_call: -
v_call: TRBV6-5
j_call: TRBJ1-1

cdr3_aa: CTSSHGTSGTDRRDTQYF
cdr3_nt: TGCACCAGCAGCCACGGGACTAGCGGGACCGACAGGAGAGATACGCAGTATTTT
clone_size: -
d_call: -
v_call: TRBV1
j_call: TRBJ2-3

cdr3_aa: CASSQASGQLRNTRPEKLFF
cdr3_nt: TGCGCCAGCAGCCAAGCGTCGGGACAGCTAAGAAATACGAGGCCCGAAAAACTGTTTTTT
clone_size: -
d_call: TRBD1
v_call: TRBV4-1
j_call: TRBJ1-4

cdr3_aa: CASSLGPGVGEKLFF
cdr3_nt: TGTGCCAGCAGCTTAGGTCCGGGGGTTGGCGAAAAACTGTTTTTT
clone_size: -
d_call: -
v_call: TRBV11-2
j_call: TRBJ1-4

cdr3_aa: CASSHARGGDNYGYTF
cdr3_nt: TGCGCCAGCAGCCACGCTCGTGGAGGGGATAACTATGGCTACACCTTC
clone_size: -
d_call: -
v_call: TRBV4-1
j_call: TRBJ1-2

cdr3_aa: CASSYGSRYTEAFF
cdr3_nt: TGTGCCAGCAGTTACGGGTCCCGCTACACTGAAGCTTTCTTT
clone_size: -
d_call: -
v_call: TRBV6-2/TRBV6-3
j_call: TRBJ1-1

cdr3_aa: CASSEGVAASSYEQYF
cdr3_nt: TGTGCCAGCAGCGAAGGGGTAGCGGCGAGCTCCTACGAGCAGTACTTC
clone_size: -
d_call: -
v_call: TRBV4-2
j_call: TRBJ2-7

cdr3_aa: CASSYRRSGEHTGELFF
cdr3_nt: TGTGCCAGCAGCTACCGCCGTAGTGGGGAGCACACCGGGGAGCTGTTTTTT
clone_size: -
d_call: -
v_call: TRBV4-2
j_call: TRBJ2-2

cdr3_aa: CASSERTTNTEAFF
cdr3_nt: TGTGCCAGCAGCGAAAGGACAACGAACACTGAAGCTTTCTTT
clone_size: -
d_call: -
v_call: TRBV27
j_call: TRBJ1-1

cdr3_aa: CASSETGGTEAFF
cdr3_nt: TGTGCCAGTAGTGAGACAGGGGGCACTGAAGCTTTCTTT
clone_size: -
d_call: TRBD1
v_call: TRBV19
j_call: TRBJ1-1

cdr3_aa: CASSPASGTIYEQYF
cdr3_nt: TGTGCCAGCAGCCCGGCCTCCGGGACGATATACGAGCAGTACTTC
clone_size: -
d_call: -
v_call: TRBV6-6
j_call: TRBJ2-7

cdr3_aa: CASGGTANNSPLHF
cdr3_nt: TGTGCCAGCGGAGGGACAGCCAATAATTCACCCCTCCACTTT
clone_size: -
d_call: TRBD1
v_call: TRBV6-5
j_call: TRBJ1-6

cdr3_aa: CSVGQGSLSNYGYTF
cdr3_nt: TGCAGCGTCGGACAGGGGTCCCTATCTAACTATGGCTACACCTTC
clone_size: -
d_call: TRBD1
v_call: TRBV29-1
j_call: TRBJ1-2

cdr3_aa: CASSPGAAYSTDTQYF
cdr3_nt: TGCGCCAGCAGCCCCGGGGCGGCTTATAGCACAGATACGCAGTATTTT
clone_size: -
d_call: -
v_call: TRBV5-1
j_call: TRBJ2-3

cdr3_aa: CASSASYEGDTQYF
cdr3_nt: TGTGCCAGCAGTGCAAGCTACGAGGGGGATACGCAGTATTTT
clone_size: -
d_call: -
v_call: TRBV2
j_call: TRBJ2-3

cdr3_aa: CASSLDRGDEQYF
cdr3_nt: TGTGCCAGCAGCTTAGACAGGGGAGACGAGCAGTACTTC
clone_size: -
d_call: -
v_call: TRBV11-2
j_call: TRBJ2-7

cdr3_aa: CSVDPGAGTGELFF
cdr3_nt: TGCAGCGTTGACCCGGGGGCGGGCACCGGGGAGCTGTTTTTT
clone_size: -
d_call: -
v_call: TRBV29-1
j_call: TRBJ2-2

cdr3_aa: CASSLVVYLEVNFDEQYF
cdr3_nt: TGTGCCAGCAGCTTAGTCGTATACTTGGAGGTCAATTTCGACGAGCAGTACTTC
clone_size: -
d_call: -
v_call: TRBV11-2
j_call: TRBJ2-7

cdr3_aa: CASSLVGGRTYEQYF
cdr3_nt: TGTGCCAGCAGCCTCGTCGGGGGACGGACCTACGAGCAGTACTTC
clone_size: -
d_call: -
v_call: TRBV11-1
j_call: TRBJ2-7

cdr3_aa: CASSLTGPNTEAFF
cdr3_nt: TGTGCCAGCAGCTTAACGGGGCCGAACACTGAAGCTTTCTTT
clone_size: -
d_call: -
v_call: TRBV7-2
j_call: TRBJ1-1

cdr3_aa: CATSRGTSGSPGELFF
cdr3_nt: TGTGCCACCAGCAGAGGGACTAGCGGGAGCCCCGGGGAGCTGTTTTTT
clone_size: -
d_call: TRBD2
v_call: TRBV15
j_call: TRBJ2-2

cdr3_aa: CASSRDRGLNTEAFF
cdr3_nt: TGTGCCAGCAGCCGCGACAGGGGATTGAACACTGAAGCTTTCTTT
clone_size: -
d_call: TRBD1
v_call: TRBV7-8
j_call: TRBJ1-1

cdr3_aa: CASSFVGGLDTQYF
cdr3_nt: TGCGCCAGCAGCTTTGTGGGAGGCCTAGATACGCAGTATTTT
clone_size: -
d_call: -
v_call: TRBV5-1
j_call: TRBJ2-3

cdr3_aa: CAISEGTGDNSPLHF
cdr3_nt: TGTGCCATCAGTGAGGGGACAGGGGACAATTCACCCCTCCACTTT
clone_size: -
d_call: TRBD1
v_call: TRBV10-3
j_call: TRBJ1-6

cdr3_aa: CASSLGTVNTEAFF
cdr3_nt: TGTGCCAGCAGCTTAGGGACAGTGAACACTGAAGCTTTCTTT
clone_size: -
d_call: TRBD1
v_call: TRBV7-3
j_call: TRBJ1-1